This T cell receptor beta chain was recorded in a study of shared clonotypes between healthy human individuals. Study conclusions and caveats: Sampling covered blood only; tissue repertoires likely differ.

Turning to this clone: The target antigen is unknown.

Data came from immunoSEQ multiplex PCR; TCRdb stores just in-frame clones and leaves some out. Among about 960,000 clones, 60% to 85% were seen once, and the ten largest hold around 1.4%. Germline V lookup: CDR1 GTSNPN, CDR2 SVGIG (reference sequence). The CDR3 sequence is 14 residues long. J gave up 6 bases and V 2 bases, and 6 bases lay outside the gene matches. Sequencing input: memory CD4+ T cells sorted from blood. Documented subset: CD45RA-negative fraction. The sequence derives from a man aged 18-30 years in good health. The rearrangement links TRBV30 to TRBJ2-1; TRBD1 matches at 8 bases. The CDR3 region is CAWSYQTGGNEQFF. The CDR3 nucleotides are TGTGCCTGGAGTTACCAAACAGGGGGCAATGAGCAGTTCTTC.